The source of this TCR beta chain is a study of early T cells in non-severe SARS-CoV-2 infection. Study overall: Unpaired chains resulted from sequencing bulk RNA of unsorted whole blood.

This clonotype was counted at least ten times. The antigen is unknown. Study results and limitations: VDJdb matches were skewed toward anti-spike CD8 T cell responses.

Using its own MiXCR run on the 5' RACE reads, TCRdb lists one record per CDR3 protein. Here the sample spans around 70,000 distinct CDR3 sequences, 9.5% to 15% being singletons. The receptor comes from an adult who was a healthcare worker with PCR-confirmed SARS-CoV-2 infection or an uninfected control (not recorded which). Sequenced sample: whole blood.

The CDR3 sequence: CASSFPGQGGQPQHF. The DNA for the CDR3 is TGTGCCAGCAGTTTCCCAGGACAGGGTGGACAGCCCCAGCATTTT. This sequence joins TRBV6-6 and TRBJ1-5; 8 bases are shared with TRBD1. The trim removed 4 bases at V and 7 bases at J, leaving 9 bases unmatched. The germline gives CDR1 MNHNY, CDR2 SVGAGI (reference sequence). The CDR3 spans 15 residues.